This TCR beta chain is drawn from a study of regulatory T cells in long-lasting Graves disease. Time point specified: persistent/refractory GD, antithyroid drugs over 5 years with positive TRAb. Scientists built the TCR library using RNA that was extracted from PBMCs. Xi'an, China, was home to the endocrinology department that provided patients. Looked up from germline, CDR1 is WSHSY and CDR2 is SAAADI. This CDR3 comprises 16 residues. The trim removed 1 base at V and 4 bases at J, leaving 1 base unmatched. The study, taken as a whole, reports: Patients with persistent disease showed a bias toward TRBV28, TRBJ1-2 and TRBJ2-5.

The TCR beta library used iRepertoire HTBI primers with Arm-PCR amplification of CDR3. MiXCR was run by TCRdb on the multiplex PCR reads, yielding one entry per CDR3 protein. The repertoire consists of a few hundred thousand distinct CDR3 sequences, with around 23% occurring once and the leading ten covering less than 30%. Concerning this clonotype itself: The antigen is not known.

This clonotype was sampled from a woman aged 40 to 50 with Graves disease. The material sequenced was peripheral blood mononuclear cells (PBMCs), taken when the disease was refractory, from a patient treated with antithyroid drugs. The chain recombines TRBV10-2 with TRBJ2-5; 15 bases are shared with TRBD2. CDR3 amino acids: CASSELGLAGGETQYF. The CDR3 DNA sequence: TGCGCCAGCAGTGAGTTGGGACTAGCGGGAGGAGAGACCCAGTACTTC.